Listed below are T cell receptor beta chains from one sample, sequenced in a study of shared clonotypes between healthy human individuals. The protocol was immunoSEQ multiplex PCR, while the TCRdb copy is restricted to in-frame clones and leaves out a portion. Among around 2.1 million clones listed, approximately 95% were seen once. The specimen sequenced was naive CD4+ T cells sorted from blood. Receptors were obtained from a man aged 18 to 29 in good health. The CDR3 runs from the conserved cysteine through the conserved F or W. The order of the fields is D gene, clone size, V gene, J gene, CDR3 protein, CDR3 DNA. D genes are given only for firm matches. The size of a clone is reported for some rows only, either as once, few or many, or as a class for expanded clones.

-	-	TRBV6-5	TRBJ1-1	CASSYSGALNTEAFF	TGTGCCAGCAGTTACTCAGGGGCCTTGAACACTGAAGCTTTCTTT
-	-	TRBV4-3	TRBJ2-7	CASSQDRVAREQYF	TGCGCCAGCAGCCAAGATCGGGTAGCCCGGGAGCAGTACTTC
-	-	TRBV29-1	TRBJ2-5	CSGRWETQYF	TGCAGCGGAAGGTGGGAGACCCAGTACTTC
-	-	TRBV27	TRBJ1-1	CASSLLGQTEAFF	TGTGCCAGCAGTTTACTCGGACAGACTGAAGCTTTCTTT
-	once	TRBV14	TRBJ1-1	CASSPRGKSPEAFF	TGTGCCAGCAGCCCCCGGGGAAAGAGCCCTGAAGCTTTCTTT
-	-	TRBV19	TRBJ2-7	CASSSFGVPYEQYF	TGTGCCAGTAGTTCGTTCGGGGTACCCTACGAGCAGTACTTC
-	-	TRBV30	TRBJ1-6	CACGSPHSPLHF	TGTGCCTGTGGGTCGCCACATTCACCCCTCCACTTT
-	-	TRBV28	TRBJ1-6	CASSLRGGASSPLHF	TGTGCCAGCAGCCTTCGCGGGGGCGCTAGCTCACCCCTCCACTTT
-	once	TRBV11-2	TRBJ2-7	CASSPRGYEQYF	TGTGCCAGCAGCCCCCGGGGCTACGAGCAGTACTTC
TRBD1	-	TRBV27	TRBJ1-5	CASSRILGTDYSNQPQHF	TGTGCCAGCAGCCGAATACTCGGGACAGATTATAGCAATCAGCCCCAGCATTTT
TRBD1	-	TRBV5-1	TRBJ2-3	CASSWGQGDPDTQYF	TGCGCCAGCAGCTGGGGACAGGGGGACCCAGATACGCAGTATTTT
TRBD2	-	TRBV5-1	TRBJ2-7	CASRFGFGTSGTYEQYF	TGCGCCAGCAGGTTCGGGTTTGGAACTAGCGGGACTTACGAGCAGTACTTC
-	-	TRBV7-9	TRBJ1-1	CATTGLGNTEAFF	TGTGCCACTACGGGGTTAGGGAACACTGAAGCTTTCTTT
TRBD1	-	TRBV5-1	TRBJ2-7	CASSSGQGNSYEQYF	TGCGCCAGCAGCTCGGGACAGGGGAATTCCTACGAGCAGTACTTC
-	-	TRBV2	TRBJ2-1	CASAPLRENEQFF	TGTGCCAGTGCCCCCTTGCGCGAGAATGAGCAGTTCTTC
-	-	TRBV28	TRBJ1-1	CASTLPDRMNTEAFF	TGTGCCAGCACCCTCCCTGACAGGATGAACACTGAAGCTTTCTTT
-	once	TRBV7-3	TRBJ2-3	CASSLNGGPDTQYF	TGTGCCAGCAGCTTAAATGGGGGGCCCGATACGCAGTATTTT
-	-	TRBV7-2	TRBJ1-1	CASRWGVSNTEAFF	TGTGCCAGCAGATGGGGGGTCTCGAACACTGAAGCTTTCTTT
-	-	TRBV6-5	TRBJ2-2	CASRLQVGAGELFF	TGTGCCAGCAGACTCCAGGTTGGCGCCGGGGAGCTGTTTTTT
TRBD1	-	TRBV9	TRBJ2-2	CASSAWTGSNTGELFF	TGTGCCAGCAGCGCCTGGACAGGAAGTAATACCGGGGAGCTGTTTTTT
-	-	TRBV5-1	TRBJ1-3	CASSLVRGADTIYF	TGCGCCAGCAGCTTGGTCCGGGGCGCGGACACCATATATTTT
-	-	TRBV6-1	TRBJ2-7	CASSVRDGTYEQYF	TGTGCCAGCAGTGTCAGGGACGGCACCTACGAGCAGTACTTC
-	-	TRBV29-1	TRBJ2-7	CSVIPIQGRNEQYF	TGCAGCGTTATTCCCATACAGGGTCGGAACGAGCAGTACTTC
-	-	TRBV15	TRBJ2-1	CATSRAGGNEQFF	TGTGCCACCAGCAGAGCCGGGGGCAATGAGCAGTTCTTC
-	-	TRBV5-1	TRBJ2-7	CASSLAQGSYEQYF	TGCGCCAGCAGCTTGGCCCAGGGATCCTACGAGCAGTACTTC
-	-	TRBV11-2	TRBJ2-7	CASSLDGFYEQYF	TGTGCCAGCAGCTTAGACGGCTTCTACGAGCAGTACTTC
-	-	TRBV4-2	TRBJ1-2	CASSQEGFGGGGEYGYTF	TGTGCCAGCAGCCAAGAGGGATTTGGGGGTGGAGGAGAGTATGGCTACACCTTC
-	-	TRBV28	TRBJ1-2	CASSSFGGANYGYTF	TGTGCCAGCAGTTCATTCGGCGGAGCCAACTATGGCTACACCTTC
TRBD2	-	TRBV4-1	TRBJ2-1	CASSQSTSAYNEQFF	TGCGCCAGCAGCCAATCGACTAGCGCCTACAATGAGCAGTTCTTC